These 16 T cell receptor beta chains were sequenced from one sample in a study of blood T cells in healthy people across ages. The authors ran a second PCR of about 7 to 11 cycles using a sample-barcoded 5' primer and a J-beta primer mix. TCRdb re-called the 5' RACE reads through MiXCR, storing one row per CDR3 protein. Here the sample spans about 770,000 distinct CDR3 sequences, around two fifths being singletons. Sequences were obtained from blood. The receptors here all came from a man between 60 and 70 years old in good health.

The V call is TRBV7-9, the J call TRBJ2-7; no clear D. Trimming took 5 bases from V and 3 from J, leaving 17 bases between them. Germline loops: CDR1 SEHNR, CDR2 FQNEAQ (reference sequence). CDR3 length: 15 amino acids. The CDR3 is CASSRAPNRVYEQYF. CDR3 bases: TGTGCCAGCAGCCGTGCCCCAAATAGGGTCTACGAGCAGTACTTC.

The V call is TRBV27, the J call TRBJ2-7; possibly TRBD1 or TRBD2 for D (5 bases each). Germline V CDR1 and CDR2: MNHEY, SMNVEV (reference sequence). This CDR3 region has 14 residues. V was clipped by 6 bases and J by 2 bases, with 14 bases between them. The CDR3 DNA sequence: TGTGCCAGCAGCCCAGTGGGGGATGCCTACGAGCAGTACTTC. Translation gives CASSPVGDAYEQYF.

As regards this clonotype: At one end, the junction sequence differs from germline, possibly due to a read error. The V call is TRBV7-4, the J call TRBJ2-5; TRBD2 is a possible D gene (5 bases). The CDR3 is 15 amino acids. Germline CDR1 and CDR2: SGHVT and SQSDAQ. CDR3 in amino acids: CTSSLEGHLGETQYF. CDR3 in DNA: TGTACCAGCAGCTTAGAGGGCCACCTTGGAGAGACCCAGTACTTC.

The J gene is TRBJ2-3, the V gene TRBV12-3 or TRBV12-4; 7 bases are shared with TRBD2. V dropped 3 bases and J dropped 3; count of bases not matched to a gene: 6. The length of the CDR3 is 15 residues. The CDR3 DNA is TGTGCCAGCAGTTTTGAGGGAGGGAATACAGATACGCAGTATTTT. Protein: CASSFEGGNTDTQYF.

This chain links TRBV27 with TRBJ1-1; weak D call: TRBD1 (6 bases). The CDR3 contains 14 residues. Germline V gene data show CDR1 as MNHEY and CDR2 as SMNVEV (reference sequence). V was cut by 6 bases and J by 0 bases, with 11 bases left in between. CDR3 coding DNA: TGTGCCAGCAGACGGGGGGCAGTGAACACTGAAGCTTTCTTT. Amino acids: CASRRGAVNTEAFF.

The V gene is TRBV20-1, the J gene TRBJ1-6, with D possibly being TRBD1 (5 bases). The CDR3 totals 14 residues. Per the germline V gene, CDR1 is DFQATT and CDR2 is SNEGSKA (reference sequence). Trimming stripped 6 bases from V and 7 bases from J, with 16 bases between. The CDR3: CSARRDSGNSPLHF. The CDR3 DNA is TGCAGTGCGAGGCGCGACAGCGGCAATTCACCCCTCCACTTT.

This sequence joins TRBV10-3 and TRBJ2-2; no reliable D call. The germline V gene encodes CDR1 ENHRY and CDR2 SYGVKD. There are 13 residues in the CDR3. V was clipped by 4 bases and J by 2 bases, with 5 bases between them. The CDR3 is CAISGTNTGELFF. The CDR3 DNA is TGTGCCATCAGTGGAACAAACACCGGGGAGCTGTTTTTT.

The rearrangement links TRBV3-1 to TRBJ2-2, with D perhaps matching TRBD2 (6 bases). The germline V gene encodes CDR1 LGHDT and CDR2 YNNKEL (reference sequence). With 4 bases removed from V and 6 bases from J, the gap between germline ends came to 12 bases. This CDR3 has 14 amino acids. DNA for the CDR3: TGTGCCAGCAGCCGACTAGATTCGGCCGGGGAGCTGTTTTTT. Its translation is CASSRLDSAGELFF.

The gene calls are TRBV6-2 or TRBV6-3 and TRBJ2-5, with D unresolved. Trimming left V 5 bases short and J 4 bases short, with 11 bases between. Germline CDR1 is MNHEY and CDR2 is SVGEGT. The length of the CDR3 is 13 residues. CDR3: CASSRANAETQYF. In DNA form, the CDR3 reads TGTGCCAGCAGTAGGGCTAACGCAGAGACCCAGTACTTC.

The chain uses TRBV20-1 and TRBJ1-1; D is ambiguous. This CDR3 contains 11 residues. Germline CDR1 DFQATT, CDR2 SNEGSKA (reference sequence). The V end was cut by 6 bases, the J end by 4 bases, with 9 bases between. CDR3 region: CSAVQITEAFF. Written as DNA, the CDR3 is TGCAGTGCGGTGCAGATCACTGAAGCTTTCTTT.

This sequence joins TRBV7-6 and TRBJ1-2, with 8 positions matching TRBD1. The length of the CDR3 is 16 residues. The V segment lost 1 base and the J segment 7 bases; nucleotides outside the gene matches: 11. Per the germline V gene, CDR1 is SGHVS and CDR2 is FNYEAQ. CDR3 bases: TGTGCCAGCAGCTTAGGACCTGAGGTGACAGGGGTTGGCTACACCTTC. The encoded protein is CASSLGPEVTGVGYTF.

The genes are TRBV7-2 and TRBJ1-2; the D is unclear. The CDR3 covers 16 residues. Looked up from germline, CDR1 is SGHTA and CDR2 is FQGNSA. V was shortened by 4 bases and J by 4 bases, with 19 bases between the two germline ends. This CDR3 is CASSSRRTGWSYGYTF. CDR3 in DNA: TGTGCCAGCAGCTCCAGACGGACCGGTTGGAGCTATGGCTACACCTTC.

This clonotype was picked up a small number of times. The chain links TRBV6-6 to TRBJ1-1, with D perhaps TRBD1 (6 bases). V dropped 4 bases and J dropped 5 bases, with 17 bases sitting between them. This CDR3 contains 15 residues. Germline CDR1 MNHNY, CDR2 SVGAGI (reference sequence). The CDR3 DNA is TGTGCCAGCAGTTTATTACAGGGAGGCGGAACTGAAGCTTTCTTT. It encodes CASSLLQGGGTEAFF.

The DNA of the CDR3 is TGCAGCGCACCCCAAACAGGGACCGGCTATAACTATGGCTACACCTTC. This translates into CSAPQTGTGYNYGYTF. This chain joins TRBV29-1 and TRBJ1-2, with D possibly being TRBD1 (6 bases). The germline CDR1 and CDR2 sequences are SQVTM and ANQGSEA. The germline V and J ends were trimmed by 7 bases and 1 base, with 22 bases remaining between them. The CDR3 totals 16 residues.

The chain couples TRBV12-3 or TRBV12-4 to TRBJ1-2; TRBD1 aligns across 7 bases. The CDR3 is 15 amino acids. The V and J ends lost 1 base and 8 bases, in that order; junction bases with no gene match: 10. The CDR3 nucleotides read TGTGCCAGCAGTTTAGGACTCGCAGGGGGACAGGGCTACACCTTC. Translating gives CASSLGLAGGQGYTF.

This rearrangement joins TRBV20-1 to TRBJ2-5; D may be TRBD1 (6 bases). With 3 bases removed from V and 5 bases from J, the gap between germline ends came to 22 bases. The CDR3 loop spans 16 amino acids. From germline, CDR1 is DFQATT and CDR2 SNEGSKA (reference sequence). The CDR3 region has the DNA TGCAGTGCTAGTGGTCTTCTTCAGGGGACATTGGAGACCCAGTACTTC. Residues: CSASGLLQGTLETQYF.